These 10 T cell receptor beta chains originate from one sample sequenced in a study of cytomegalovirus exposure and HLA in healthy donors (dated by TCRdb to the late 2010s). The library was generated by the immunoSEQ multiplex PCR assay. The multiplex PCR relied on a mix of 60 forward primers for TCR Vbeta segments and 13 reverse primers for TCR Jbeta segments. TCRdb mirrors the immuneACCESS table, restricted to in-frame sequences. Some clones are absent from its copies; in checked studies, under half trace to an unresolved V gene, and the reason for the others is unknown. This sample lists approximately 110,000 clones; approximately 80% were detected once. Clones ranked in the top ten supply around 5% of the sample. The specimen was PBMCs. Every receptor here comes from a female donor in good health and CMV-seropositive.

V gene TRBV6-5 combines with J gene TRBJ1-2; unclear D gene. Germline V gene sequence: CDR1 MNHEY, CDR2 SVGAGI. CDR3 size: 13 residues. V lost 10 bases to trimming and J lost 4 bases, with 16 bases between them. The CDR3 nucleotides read TGTGCCACTCACCCCGGAGGCCGCTATGGCTACACCTTC. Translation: CATHPGGRYGYTF.

The DNA of the CDR3 is TGTGCCAGCAGCTTGTCCAGGGGGGTATATGGCTACACCTTC. As protein: CASSLSRGVYGYTF. V and J are TRBV5-5 and TRBJ1-2; 7 positions match TRBD1. The CDR3 extends over 14 amino acids. V was clipped by 1 base and J by 5 bases; unmatched bases: 5. Germline values: CDR1 SGHKS, CDR2 YYEKEE (reference sequence). The full variable domain, its missing parts supplied by reference TRBV5-5 and TRBJ1-2, is DAGVTQSPTHLIKTRGQQVTLRCSPISGHKSVSWYQQVLGQGPQFIFQYYEKEERGRGNFPDRFSARQFPNYSSELNVNALLLGDSALYLCASSLSRGVYGYTFGSGTRLTVV.

CDR3 in amino acids: CASSRQGALAEAFF. The CDR3 nucleotides read TGTGCCAGCAGTCGACAAGGCGCCCTGGCTGAAGCTTTCTTT. The chain combines TRBV6-1 with TRBJ1-1; D remains unclear. The germline CDR1 and CDR2 sequences are MNHNS and SASEGT. The CDR3 contains 14 residues. Trimming took 5 bases from V and 6 from J, leaving 16 bases between them.

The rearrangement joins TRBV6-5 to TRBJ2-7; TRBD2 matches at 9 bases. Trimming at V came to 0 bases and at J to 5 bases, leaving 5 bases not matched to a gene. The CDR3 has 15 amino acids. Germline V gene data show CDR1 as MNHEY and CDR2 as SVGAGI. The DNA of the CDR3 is TGTGCCAGCAGTTACTCGACTAGCGGCAGCCACGAGCAGTACTTC. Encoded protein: CASSYSTSGSHEQYF.

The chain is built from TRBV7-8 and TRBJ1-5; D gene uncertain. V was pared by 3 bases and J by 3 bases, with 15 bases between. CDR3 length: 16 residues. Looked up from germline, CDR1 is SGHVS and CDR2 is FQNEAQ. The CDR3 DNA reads TGTGCCAGCAGCTTGTTGTCTCGAGGAGCCAATCAGCCCCAGCATTTT. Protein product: CASSLLSRGANQPQHF.

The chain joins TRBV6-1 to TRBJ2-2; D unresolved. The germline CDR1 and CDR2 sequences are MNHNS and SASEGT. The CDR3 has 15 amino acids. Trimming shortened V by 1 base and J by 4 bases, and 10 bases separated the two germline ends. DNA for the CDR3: TGTGCCAGCAGTGAAGGAGGCAGACTCACCGGGGAGCTGTTTTTT. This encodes CASSEGGRLTGELFF.

The CDR3 loop is CASEPGGRVGEQYF. CDR3 coding DNA: TGTGCCAGCGAGCCTGGCGGCAGGGTGGGAGAGCAGTACTTC. The chain links TRBV6-6 to TRBJ2-7; tentative D call: TRBD1 (5 bases). CDR1 and CDR2 (germline): MNHNY, SVGAGI (reference sequence). The CDR3 runs 14 residues. The germline V and J ends were trimmed by 8 bases and 7 bases, with 21 bases remaining between them.

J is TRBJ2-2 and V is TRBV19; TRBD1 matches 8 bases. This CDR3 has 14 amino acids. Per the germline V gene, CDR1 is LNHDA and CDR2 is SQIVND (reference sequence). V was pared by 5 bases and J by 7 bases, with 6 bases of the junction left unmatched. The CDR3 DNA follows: TGTGCCAGTAGTCCCTGGACAGGGAACGGGGAGCTGTTTTTT. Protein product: CASSPWTGNGELFF.

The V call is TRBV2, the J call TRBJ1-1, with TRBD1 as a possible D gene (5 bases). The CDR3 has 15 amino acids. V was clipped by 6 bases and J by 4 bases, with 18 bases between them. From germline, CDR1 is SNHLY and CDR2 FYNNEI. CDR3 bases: TGTGCCAGCAGGGGGGGACTCCCGGTCGGCACTGAAGCTTTCTTT. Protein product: CASRGGLPVGTEAFF. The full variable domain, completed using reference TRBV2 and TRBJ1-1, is EPEVTQTPSHQVTQMGQEVILRCVPISNHLYFYWYRQILGQKVEFLVSFYNNEISEKSEIFDDQFSVERPDGSNFTLKIRSTKLEDSAMYFCASRGGLPVGTEAFFGQGTRLTVV.

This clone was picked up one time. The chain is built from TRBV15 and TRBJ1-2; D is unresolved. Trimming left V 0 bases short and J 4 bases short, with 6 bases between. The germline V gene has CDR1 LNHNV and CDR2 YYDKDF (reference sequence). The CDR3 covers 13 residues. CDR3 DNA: TGTGCCACCAGCAGAGATGGCCCCTATGGCTACACCTTC. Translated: CATSRDGPYGYTF. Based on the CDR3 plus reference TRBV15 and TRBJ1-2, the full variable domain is DAMVIQNPRYQVTQFGKPVTLSCSQTLNHNVMYWYQQKSSQAPKLLFHYYDKDFNNEADTPDNFQSRRPNTSFCFLDIRSPGLGDTAMYLCATSRDGPYGYTFGSGTRLTVV.